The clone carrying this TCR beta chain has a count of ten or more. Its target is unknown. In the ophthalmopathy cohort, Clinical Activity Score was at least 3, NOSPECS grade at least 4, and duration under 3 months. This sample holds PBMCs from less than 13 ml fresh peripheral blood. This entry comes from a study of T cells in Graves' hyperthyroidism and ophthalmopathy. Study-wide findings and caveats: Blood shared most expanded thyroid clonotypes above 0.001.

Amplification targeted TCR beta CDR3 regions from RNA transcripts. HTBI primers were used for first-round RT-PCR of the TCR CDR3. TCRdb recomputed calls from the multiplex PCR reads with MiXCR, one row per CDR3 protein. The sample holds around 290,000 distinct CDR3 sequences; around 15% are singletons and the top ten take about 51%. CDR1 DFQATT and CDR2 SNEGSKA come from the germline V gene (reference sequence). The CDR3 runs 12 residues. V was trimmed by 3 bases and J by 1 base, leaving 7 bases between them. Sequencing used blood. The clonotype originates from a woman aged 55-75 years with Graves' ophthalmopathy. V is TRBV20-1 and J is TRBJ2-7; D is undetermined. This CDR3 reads CSARAESYEQYF. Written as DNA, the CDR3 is TGCAGTGCTAGGGCTGAGTCCTACGAGCAGTACTTC.